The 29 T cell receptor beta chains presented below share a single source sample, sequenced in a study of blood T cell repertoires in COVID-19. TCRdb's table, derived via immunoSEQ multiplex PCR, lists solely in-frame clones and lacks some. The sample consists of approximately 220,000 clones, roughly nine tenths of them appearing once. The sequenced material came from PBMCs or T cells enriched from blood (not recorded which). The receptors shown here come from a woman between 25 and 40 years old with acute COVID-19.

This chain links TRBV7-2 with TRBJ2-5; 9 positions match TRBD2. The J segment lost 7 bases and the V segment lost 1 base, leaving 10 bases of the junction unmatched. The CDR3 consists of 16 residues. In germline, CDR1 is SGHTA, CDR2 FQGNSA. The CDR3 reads CASSLDAPVAGVTQYF. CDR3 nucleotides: TGTGCCAGCAGCTTAGATGCCCCAGTAGCGGGGGTGACCCAGTACTTC.

CDR3: CASSPRQGRGYTF. DNA for the CDR3: TGTGCCAGCTCACCGCGACAGGGTAGGGGCTACACCTTC. The chain couples TRBV18 to TRBJ1-2; the match to TRBD1 covers 7 bases. Germline-derived CDR1 and CDR2 are KGHSH and LQKENI. J lost 8 bases, V lost 3 bases, and 6 bases had no gene match. CDR3 length: 13 amino acids.

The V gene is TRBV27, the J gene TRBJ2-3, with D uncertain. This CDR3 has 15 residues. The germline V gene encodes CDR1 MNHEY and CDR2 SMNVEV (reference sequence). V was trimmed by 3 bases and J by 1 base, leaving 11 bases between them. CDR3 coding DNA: TGTGCCAGCAGTTTTGACTCGAAAGGCACAGATACGCAGTATTTT. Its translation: CASSFDSKGTDTQYF.

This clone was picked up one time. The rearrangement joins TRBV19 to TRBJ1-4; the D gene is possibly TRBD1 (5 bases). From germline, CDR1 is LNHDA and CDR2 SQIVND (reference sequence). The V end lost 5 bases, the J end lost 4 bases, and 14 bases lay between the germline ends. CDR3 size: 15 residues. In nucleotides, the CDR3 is TGTGCCAGTAGTCCGTTGACAGTCTTTAATGAAAAACTGTTTTTT. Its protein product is CASSPLTVFNEKLFF.

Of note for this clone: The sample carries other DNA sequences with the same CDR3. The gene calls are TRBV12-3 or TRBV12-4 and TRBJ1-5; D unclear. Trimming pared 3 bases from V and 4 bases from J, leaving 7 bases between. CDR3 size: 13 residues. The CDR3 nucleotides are TGTGCCAGCAGTTTGGCCCCAAATCAGCCCCAGCATTTT. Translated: CASSLAPNQPQHF.

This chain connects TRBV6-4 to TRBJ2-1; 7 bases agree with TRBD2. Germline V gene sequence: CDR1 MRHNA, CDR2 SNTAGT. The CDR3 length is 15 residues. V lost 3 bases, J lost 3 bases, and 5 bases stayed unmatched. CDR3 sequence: CASSEIAGSYNEQFF. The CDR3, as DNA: TGTGCCAGCAGTGAAATAGCGGGTAGCTACAATGAGCAGTTCTTC.

DNA of the CDR3: TGCGCCAGCAGCTTGAGGCTGGCGGATGAAAAACTGTTTTTT. It codes for CASSLRLADEKLFF. The rearrangement uses TRBV5-1 and TRBJ1-4; D is unclear. From germline, CDR1 is SGHRS and CDR2 YFSETQ. V dropped 1 base and J dropped 6 bases, with 10 bases sitting between them. CDR3 length equals 14 residues.

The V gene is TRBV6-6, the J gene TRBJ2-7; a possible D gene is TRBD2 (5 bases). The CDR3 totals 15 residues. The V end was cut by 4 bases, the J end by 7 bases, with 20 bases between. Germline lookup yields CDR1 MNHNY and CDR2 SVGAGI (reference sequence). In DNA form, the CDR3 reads TGTGCCAGCAGTTTCTCATCCCCGGGAACCCTGGAGCAGTACTTC. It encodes CASSFSSPGTLEQYF.

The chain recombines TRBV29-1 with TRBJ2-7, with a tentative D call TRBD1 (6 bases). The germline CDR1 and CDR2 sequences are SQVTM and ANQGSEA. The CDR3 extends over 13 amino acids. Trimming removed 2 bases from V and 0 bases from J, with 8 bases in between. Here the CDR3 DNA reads TGCAGCGTTGAACAGGGGAGCTCCTACGAGCAGTACTTC. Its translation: CSVEQGSSYEQYF.

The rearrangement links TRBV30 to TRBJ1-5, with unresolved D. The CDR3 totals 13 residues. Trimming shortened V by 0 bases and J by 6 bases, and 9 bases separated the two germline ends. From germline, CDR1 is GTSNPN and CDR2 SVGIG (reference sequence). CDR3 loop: CAWSVAGSQPQHF. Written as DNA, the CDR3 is TGTGCCTGGAGTGTAGCGGGGAGTCAGCCCCAGCATTTT.

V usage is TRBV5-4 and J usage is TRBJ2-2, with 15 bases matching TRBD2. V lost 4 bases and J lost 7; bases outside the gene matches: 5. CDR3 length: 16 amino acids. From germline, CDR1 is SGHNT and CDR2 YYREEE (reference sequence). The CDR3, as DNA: TGTGCCAGCAGCCAAGGACTAGCGGGGGGGATCGGGGAGCTGTTTTTT. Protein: CASSQGLAGGIGELFF.

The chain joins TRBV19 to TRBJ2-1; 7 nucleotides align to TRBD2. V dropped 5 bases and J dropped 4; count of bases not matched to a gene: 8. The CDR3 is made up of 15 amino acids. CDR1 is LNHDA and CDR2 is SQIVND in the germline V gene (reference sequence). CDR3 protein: CASSASRLAYNEQFF. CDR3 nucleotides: TGTGCCAGTAGTGCGTCGCGACTAGCTTACAATGAGCAGTTCTTC. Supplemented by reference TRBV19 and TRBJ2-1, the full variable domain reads DGGITQSPKYLFRKEGQNVTLSCEQNLNHDAMYWYRQDPGQGLRLIYYSQIVNDFQKGDIAEGYSVSREKKESFPLTVTSAQKNPTAFYLCASSASRLAYNEQFFGPGTRLTVL.

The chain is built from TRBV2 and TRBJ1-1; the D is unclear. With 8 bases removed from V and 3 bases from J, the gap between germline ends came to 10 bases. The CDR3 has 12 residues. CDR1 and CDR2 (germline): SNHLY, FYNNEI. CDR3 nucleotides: TGTGCCAGCCCCGGAGACTACACTGAAGCTTTCTTT. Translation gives CASPGDYTEAFF.

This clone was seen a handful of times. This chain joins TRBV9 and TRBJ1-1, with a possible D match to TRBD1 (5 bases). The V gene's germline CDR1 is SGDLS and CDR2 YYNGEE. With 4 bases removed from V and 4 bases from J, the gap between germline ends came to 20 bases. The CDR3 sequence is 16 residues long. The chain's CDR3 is CASSPINAPGLTEAFF. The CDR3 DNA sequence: TGTGCCAGCAGCCCCATTAACGCGCCAGGGCTCACTGAAGCTTTCTTT.

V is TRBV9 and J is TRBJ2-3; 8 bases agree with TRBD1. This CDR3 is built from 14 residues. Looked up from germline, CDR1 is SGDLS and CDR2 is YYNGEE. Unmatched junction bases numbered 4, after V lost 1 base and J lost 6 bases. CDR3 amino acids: CASSVSGQGDTQYF. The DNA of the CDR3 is TGTGCCAGCAGCGTATCCGGACAGGGTGATACGCAGTATTTT.

The CDR3 is CATGEGERTEAFF. The DNA for the CDR3 is TGTGCCACCGGAGAGGGGGAGAGGACTGAAGCTTTCTTT. The V call is TRBV24-1, the J call TRBJ1-1; tentative D call: TRBD1 (6 bases). Germline loops: CDR1 KGHDR, CDR2 SFDVKD. V dropped 9 bases and J dropped 5 bases, with 15 bases sitting between them. This CDR3 is 13 amino acids long.

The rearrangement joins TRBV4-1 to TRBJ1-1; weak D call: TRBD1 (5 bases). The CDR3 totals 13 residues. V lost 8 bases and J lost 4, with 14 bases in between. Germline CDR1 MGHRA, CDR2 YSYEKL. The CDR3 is CASALRVGTEAFF. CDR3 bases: TGCGCCAGCGCCCTCAGGGTGGGCACTGAAGCTTTCTTT.

CDR3 sequence: CASSPVLAGDRDTQYF. In DNA, the CDR3 is TGTGCCAGCAGCCCCGTACTAGCGGGGGACCGAGATACGCAGTATTTT. This chain connects TRBV7-6 to TRBJ2-3, with 11 positions matching TRBD2. The CDR3 is made up of 16 amino acids. V lost 5 bases to trimming and J lost 5 bases; unmatched junction nucleotides: 9. Germline V gives CDR1 SGHVS, CDR2 FNYEAQ.

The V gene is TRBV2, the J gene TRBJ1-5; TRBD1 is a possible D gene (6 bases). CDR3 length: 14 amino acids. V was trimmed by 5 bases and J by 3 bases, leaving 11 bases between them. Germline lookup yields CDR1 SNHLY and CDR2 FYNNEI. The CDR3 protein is CASSYQGYNQPQHF. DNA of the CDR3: TGTGCCAGCAGTTACCAGGGGTACAATCAGCCCCAGCATTTT.

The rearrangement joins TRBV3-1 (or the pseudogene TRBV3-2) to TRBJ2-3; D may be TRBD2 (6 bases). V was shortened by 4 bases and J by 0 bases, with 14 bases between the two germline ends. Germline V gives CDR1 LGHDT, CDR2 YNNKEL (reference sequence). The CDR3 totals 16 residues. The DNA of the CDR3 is TGTGCCAGCAGCCCAGGGACTGGATCAAGCACAGATACGCAGTATTTT. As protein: CASSPGTGSSTDTQYF.

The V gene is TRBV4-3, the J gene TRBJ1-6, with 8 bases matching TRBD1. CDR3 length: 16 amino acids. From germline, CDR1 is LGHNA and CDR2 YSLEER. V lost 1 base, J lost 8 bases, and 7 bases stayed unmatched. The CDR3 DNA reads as TGCGCCAGCAGCCAAGCATCGGACAGGGTGGATTCACCCCTCCACTTT. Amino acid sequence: CASSQASDRVDSPLHF.

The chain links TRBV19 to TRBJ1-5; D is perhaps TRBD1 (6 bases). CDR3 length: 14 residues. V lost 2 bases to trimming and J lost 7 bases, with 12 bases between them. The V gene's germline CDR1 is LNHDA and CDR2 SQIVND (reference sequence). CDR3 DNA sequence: TGTGCCAGTAGTATAAAACAGGGCGGGCAGCCCCAGCATTTT. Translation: CASSIKQGGQPQHF.

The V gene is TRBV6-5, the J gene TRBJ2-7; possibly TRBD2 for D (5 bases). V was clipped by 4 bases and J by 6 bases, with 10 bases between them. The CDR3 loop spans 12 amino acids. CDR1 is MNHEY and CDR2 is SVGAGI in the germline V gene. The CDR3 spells CASSSSSGEQYF. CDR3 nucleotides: TGTGCCAGCAGTTCCTCCAGCGGCGAGCAGTACTTC.

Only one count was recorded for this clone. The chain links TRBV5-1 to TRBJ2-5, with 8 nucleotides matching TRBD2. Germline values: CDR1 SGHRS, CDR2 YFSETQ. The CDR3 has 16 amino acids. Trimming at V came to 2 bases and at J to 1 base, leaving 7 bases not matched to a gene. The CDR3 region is CASSLAGAFGQETQYF. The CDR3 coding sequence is TGCGCCAGCAGCTTAGCGGGGGCCTTTGGCCAAGAGACCCAGTACTTC.

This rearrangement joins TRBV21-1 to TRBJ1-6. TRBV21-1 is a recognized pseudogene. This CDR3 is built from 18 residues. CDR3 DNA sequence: TGTGCCAGCAGCAAAGACCCGGAGGAGGAGGTCTATAATTCACCCCTCCACTTT. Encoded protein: CASSKDPEEEVYNSPLHF.

DNA for the CDR3: TGTGCCAGCAGCTCCTACAGGGGAACCAAAAACATTCAGTACTTC. It translates to CASSSYRGTKNIQYF. The rearrangement uses TRBV13 and TRBJ2-4; 7 nucleotides agree with TRBD1. Germline V gene data show CDR1 as PRHDT and CDR2 as FYEKMQ (reference sequence). The trim removed 4 bases at V and 2 bases at J, leaving 5 bases unmatched. This CDR3 is built from 15 residues.

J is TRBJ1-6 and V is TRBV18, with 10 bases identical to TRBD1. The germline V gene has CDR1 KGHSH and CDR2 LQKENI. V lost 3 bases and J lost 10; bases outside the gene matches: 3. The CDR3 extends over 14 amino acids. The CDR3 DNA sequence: TGTGCCAGCTCACCCGGGACAGGGGAATCACCCCTCCACTTT. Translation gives CASSPGTGESPLHF.

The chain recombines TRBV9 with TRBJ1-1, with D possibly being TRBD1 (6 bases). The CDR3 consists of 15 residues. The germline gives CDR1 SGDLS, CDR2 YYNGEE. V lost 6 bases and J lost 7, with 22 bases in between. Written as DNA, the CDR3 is TGTGCCAGCAACAACGCAGGGGATAGAACAAATGAAGCTTTCTTT. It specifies CASNNAGDRTNEAFF.

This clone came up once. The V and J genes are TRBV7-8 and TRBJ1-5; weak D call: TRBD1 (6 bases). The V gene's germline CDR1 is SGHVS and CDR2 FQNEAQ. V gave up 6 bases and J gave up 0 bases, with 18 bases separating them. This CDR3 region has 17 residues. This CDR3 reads CASSQRRDIYSNQPQHF. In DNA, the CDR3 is TGTGCCAGCAGTCAACGCCGGGACATTTATAGCAATCAGCCCCAGCATTTT.